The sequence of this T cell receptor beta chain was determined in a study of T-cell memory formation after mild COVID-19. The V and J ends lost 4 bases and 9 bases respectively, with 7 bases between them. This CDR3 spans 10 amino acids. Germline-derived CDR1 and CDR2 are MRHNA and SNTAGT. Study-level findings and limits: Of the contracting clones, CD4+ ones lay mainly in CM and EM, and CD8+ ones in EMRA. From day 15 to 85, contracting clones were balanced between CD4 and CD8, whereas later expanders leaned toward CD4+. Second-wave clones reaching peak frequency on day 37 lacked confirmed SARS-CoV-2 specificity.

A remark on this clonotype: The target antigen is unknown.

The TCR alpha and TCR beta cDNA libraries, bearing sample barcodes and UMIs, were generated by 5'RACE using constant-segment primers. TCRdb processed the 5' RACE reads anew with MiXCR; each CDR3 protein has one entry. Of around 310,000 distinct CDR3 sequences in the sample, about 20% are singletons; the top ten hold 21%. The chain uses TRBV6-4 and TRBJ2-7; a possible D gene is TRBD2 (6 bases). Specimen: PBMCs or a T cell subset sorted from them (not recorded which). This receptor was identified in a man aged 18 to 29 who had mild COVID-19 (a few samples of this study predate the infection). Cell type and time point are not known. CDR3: CASSGGVQYV. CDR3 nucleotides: TGTGCCAGCAGTGGGGGGGTGCAGTACGTC.